This T cell receptor (beta chain) was identified during a study of blood T cell repertoires in COVID-19. Looking at the study overall: Sample material is recorded as cDNA or gDNA derived from T cells, B-cell-depleted T cells, or PBMCs.

The table lists this clone with a few counts. In the authors' workflow: It was from reference gene primer amplification that nucleated cell counts were estimated. The data were produced by immunoSEQ multiplex PCR, yet TCRdb's version contains in-frame clones alone and is incomplete. The V and J calls and clone size were taken over from that table, and D and trimming were inferred from the DNA. The repertoire holds roughly 140,000 clones, with roughly 88% as singletons. In germline, CDR1 is SNHLY, CDR2 FYNNEI. The CDR3 length is 17 residues. V lost 3 bases to trimming and J lost 0 bases, with 12 bases between them.

This receptor was identified in a woman between 45 and 65 years old in a cohort sampled during active or convalescent COVID-19. Sequencing was done on a sample of peripheral blood. V gene TRBV2 combines with J gene TRBJ1-6; TRBD1 is a possible D gene (6 bases). The CDR3 bases are TGTGCCAGCAGTGACTGGGACAAAAGCTCCTATAATTCACCCCTCCACTTT. Its protein is CASSDWDKSSYNSPLHF.